Following are 10 T cell receptor beta chains from one sample sequenced in a study of shared clonotypes between healthy human individuals (dated by TCRdb to 2018 to 2021). Receptor amplification or capture employed the immunoSEQ multiplex PCR assay. The table was pulled from immuneACCESS by TCRdb, which kept in-frame rearrangements only. Such tables lose some clones; where checked, under half of the loss comes from unresolved V genes, and the rest has no known cause. Recorded for this sample are about 2 million clones; 90% to 95% of them occurred a single time. About 0.13% of the sample is held by the ten biggest clonotypes. Sequences were obtained from naive CD4+ T cells sorted from blood. The cell subset or site label corresponds to: CD45RA+ positively selected. The receptors come from a man younger than 35 in good health.

The rearrangement uses TRBV19 and TRBJ1-5; possible D gene TRBD1, 5 bases. V was clipped by 7 bases and J by 7 bases, with 14 bases between them. The V gene's germline CDR1 is LNHDA and CDR2 SQIVND (reference sequence). The CDR3 is made up of 13 amino acids. The CDR3 protein is CASISGTGQPQHF. Here the CDR3 DNA reads TGTGCCAGTATTTCGGGAACAGGACAGCCCCAGCATTTT.

V gene TRBV2 combines with J gene TRBJ2-1, with 10 positions matching TRBD1. The germline CDR1 and CDR2 sequences are SNHLY and FYNNEI. The trim removed 7 bases at V and 6 bases at J, leaving 12 bases unmatched. CDR3 length equals 16 residues. Written as DNA, the CDR3 is TGTGCCAGCACCCTGTCGGGACAGGGGTACGGCAATGAGCAGTTCTTC. This sequence encodes CASTLSGQGYGNEQFF.

The rearrangement links TRBV5-1 to TRBJ1-3, with D possibly matching TRBD1 (6 bases). V lost 4 bases and J 3 bases, leaving 11 bases between the germline ends. CDR1 and CDR2 (germline): SGHRS, YFSETQ. This CDR3 contains 14 residues. Here the CDR3 DNA reads TGCGCCAGCAGCCTGGGACACGATGGAAACACCATATATTTT. It is translated as CASSLGHDGNTIYF.

V is TRBV7-2 and J is TRBJ2-7, with 11 bases matching TRBD2. This CDR3 comprises 17 residues. Germline lookup yields CDR1 SGHTA and CDR2 FQGNSA. The V and J ends lost 4 bases and 2 bases, in that order; junction bases with no gene match: 10. CDR3: CASSYTSGGILPYEQYF. DNA of the CDR3: TGTGCCAGCAGCTACACTAGCGGGGGTATTCTTCCCTACGAGCAGTACTTC.

The chain uses TRBV14 and TRBJ2-3; D remains unclear. Per the germline V gene, CDR1 is SGHDN and CDR2 is FVKESK. V was pared by 4 bases and J by 3 bases, with 14 bases between. CDR3 length: 15 amino acids. The DNA for the CDR3 is TGTGCCAGCAGCCCTGGGCCTTCCCCAACAGATACGCAGTATTTT. This sequence encodes CASSPGPSPTDTQYF.

The chain links TRBV6-1 to TRBJ2-2; D is unclear. Germline V gene data show CDR1 as MNHNS and CDR2 as SASEGT. Trimming left V 1 base short and J 4 bases short, with 10 bases between. The CDR3 contains 15 residues. The CDR3 DNA is TGTGCCAGCAGTGAAGATAGAATTACCACCGGGGAGCTGTTTTTT. This gives the protein CASSEDRITTGELFF.

This chain joins TRBV5-1 and TRBJ1-6; D is unclear. Trimming removed 2 bases at V and 7 bases at J, with 10 bases between. There are 14 residues in the CDR3. Germline values: CDR1 SGHRS, CDR2 YFSETQ. This CDR3 is CASSFEGANSPLHF. For the CDR3, the DNA is TGCGCCAGCAGCTTTGAGGGTGCGAATTCACCCCTCCACTTT. The variable domain in full, with the rest retrieved from reference TRBV5-1 and TRBJ1-6, is KAGVTQTPRYLIKTRGQQVTLSCSPISGHRSVSWYQQTPGQGLQFLFEYFSETQRNKGNFPGRFSGRQFSNSRSEMNVSTLELGDSALYLCASSFEGANSPLHFGNGTRLTVT.

V gene TRBV7-8 combines with J gene TRBJ1-5; unclear D gene. The germline gives CDR1 SGHVS, CDR2 FQNEAQ. The CDR3 is 13 amino acids. Deletions cut 0 bases from V and 5 bases from J, with 5 bases between. The chain's CDR3 is CASSLAQDQPQHF. The CDR3 DNA is TGTGCCAGCAGCTTAGCTCAGGATCAGCCCCAGCATTTT.

This clone has a single count. This chain connects TRBV6-1 to TRBJ2-3; D remains unclear. V was shortened by 3 bases and J by 0 bases, with 13 bases between the two germline ends. This CDR3 comprises 16 residues. The germline CDR1 and CDR2 sequences are MNHNS and SASEGT. The CDR3 here is CASSDWILTSTDTQYF. The CDR3 DNA follows: TGTGCCAGCAGTGACTGGATACTTACTAGCACAGATACGCAGTATTTT.

The J gene is TRBJ2-1, the V gene TRBV5-1, with TRBD1 matching over 8 bases. Trimming at V came to 2 bases and at J to 7 bases, leaving 8 bases not matched to a gene. This CDR3 has 15 amino acids. CDR1 and CDR2 (germline): SGHRS, YFSETQ. The CDR3 DNA sequence: TGCGCCAGCAGCTTATCAGGACAGGGATTGAATGAGCAGTTCTTC. Translating gives CASSLSGQGLNEQFF.